This TCR beta chain was obtained from a study of blood T cell repertoires in COVID-19. The overall study: Sources were T cells, B-cell-depleted T cells, or PBMCs; the material itself was cDNA or gDNA.

In the original analysis: For nucleated cells, counts were estimated from reference gene primer amplification. Profiling relied on immunoSEQ multiplex PCR, and the TCRdb table lists in-frame clones only, not all of them. From that table come the V and J calls and clone size; the DNA was used to work out D and trimming. Here the sample spans almost 250,000 clones, roughly nine tenths being singletons. The V gene's germline CDR1 is MGHRA and CDR2 YSYEKL. Germline trimming cut 2 bases from V and 7 bases from J; bases unmatched to any gene: 9. The CDR3 has 15 amino acids. The specimen was peripheral blood. This TCR came from an older woman who had recovered from COVID-19. The genes are TRBV4-1 and TRBJ1-1, with 8 nucleotides matching TRBD1. As DNA, the CDR3 is TGCGCCAGCAGCCAACCGGACAGGGAATTCGGTGAAGCTTTCTTT. Protein product: CASSQPDREFGEAFF.